A selection of T cell receptor beta chains follows, all from one sample in a study of T cell responses to AZD1222 COVID-19 vaccine. Only in-frame clones appear in the TCRdb table, and some are missing; sequencing was by immunoSEQ multiplex PCR. The sample holds under 200,000 clones, around nine tenths seen once. Sequenced here: peripheral blood, sampled 28 days after the second AZD1222 dose. These receptor sequences come from an adult who received the AZD1222 COVID-19 vaccine. The CDR3 runs from the conserved cysteine through the conserved F or W. Each record gives: CDR3 length, V gene, J gene, clone size, D gene, CDR3 DNA, CDR3 protein. D genes are given only for firm matches. Not every row has a clone size; where given, it reads once, few, many or a size class.

len: 13
v_gene: TRBV7-2
j_gene: TRBJ2-7
abundance: NA
d_gene: NA
CDR3nt: TGTGCCAGCAGCTTCGGACCTACTTACGAGCAGTACTTC
CDR3aa: CASSFGPTYEQYF

len: 16
v_gene: TRBV6-2/TRBV6-3
j_gene: TRBJ2-3
abundance: once
d_gene: TRBD2
CDR3nt: TGTGCCAGCAGTTCTGGACTAAGCGGGGGGGCAGATACGCAGTATTTT
CDR3aa: CASSSGLSGGADTQYF

len: 14
v_gene: TRBV20-1
j_gene: TRBJ2-7
abundance: NA
d_gene: NA
CDR3nt: TGCAGTGCTAGTAGGAGGGCATCCCACTACGAGCAGTACTTC
CDR3aa: CSASRRASHYEQYF

len: 13
v_gene: TRBV10-3
j_gene: TRBJ2-5
abundance: NA
d_gene: TRBD2
CDR3nt: TGTGCCACCTCTAGCGGTGGGAAAGAGACCCAGTACTTC
CDR3aa: CATSSGGKETQYF

len: 15
v_gene: TRBV9
j_gene: TRBJ1-2
abundance: NA
d_gene: NA
CDR3nt: TGTGCCAGCAGCGTAAAAGACAGAAGTAACTATGGCTACACCTTC
CDR3aa: CASSVKDRSNYGYTF

len: 15
v_gene: TRBV9
j_gene: TRBJ2-1
abundance: NA
d_gene: NA
CDR3nt: TGTGCCAGCAGCACAAAACTGAGCTCCTACAATGAGCAGTTCTTC
CDR3aa: CASSTKLSSYNEQFF

len: 14
v_gene: TRBV5-8
j_gene: TRBJ2-2
abundance: NA
d_gene: NA
CDR3nt: TGTGCCAGCAGCTTGACCCCCGGCGGCGGGGAGCTGTTTTTT
CDR3aa: CASSLTPGGGELFF

len: 14
v_gene: TRBV5-1
j_gene: TRBJ1-1
abundance: few
d_gene: TRBD1
CDR3nt: TGCGCCAGCAGCCAGGGGGCAGGGGGAACTGAAGCTTTCTTT
CDR3aa: CASSQGAGGTEAFF

len: 13
v_gene: TRBV18
j_gene: TRBJ2-7
abundance: NA
d_gene: NA
CDR3nt: TGTGCCAGCCACGCGAACAGGCGGGACGAGCAGTACTTC
CDR3aa: CASHANRRDEQYF

len: 16
v_gene: TRBV4-3
j_gene: TRBJ2-3
abundance: NA
d_gene: TRBD1
CDR3nt: TGCGCCAGCAGCCGGGTGGACAGGGCGCCCCCAGATACGCAGTATTTT
CDR3aa: CASSRVDRAPPDTQYF

len: 15
v_gene: TRBV5-1
j_gene: TRBJ1-2
abundance: few
d_gene: NA
CDR3nt: TGCGCCAGCAGCTTTTCGGACACGTCTGCCTATGGCTACACCTTC
CDR3aa: CASSFSDTSAYGYTF